The rows below give T cell receptor beta chains drawn from one sample of a study of T-cell reconstitution after alpha-beta-depleted transplantation in children. Via MiXCR, TCRdb re-called the PCR reads, giving one row per CDR3 protein. The sample lists approximately 590,000 distinct CDR3 sequences, roughly a tenth occurring once. The sequencing here drew on PBMCs from the stem cell graft donor, taken from the stem cell graft. Receptors originate from a human donor who donated a stem cell graft to a child with acute myeloid leukemia. Both conserved end residues are part of each CDR3. A D gene is named only where the DNA matches it firmly. Clone size is shown for a subset of rows, as once, few, many or a class of expanded clone.

>-|TRBV27|TRBD2|TRBJ2-1
CASSPGLAFRSLHNEQFF
TGTGCCAGCAGTCCGGGACTAGCCTTCCGGTCCCTCCACAATGAGCAGTTCTTC
>few|TRBV12-3/TRBV12-4|-|TRBJ2-3
CASSRGLRDTQYF
TGTGCCAGCAGTCGGGGTTTAAGGGATACGCAGTATTTT
>-|TRBV4-3|-|TRBJ1-5
CASSPDRQTGQPQHF
TGCGCCAGCAGCCCGGATCGGCAGACGGGCCAGCCCCAGCATTTT
>few|TRBV27|TRBD2|TRBJ2-7
CASSLSVASGGSYEQYF
TGTGCCAGCAGTTTATCGGTTGCGAGCGGGGGCTCCTACGAGCAGTACTTC
>few|TRBV5-6|-|TRBJ2-2
CASSLVRGYGGELFF
TGTGCCAGCAGCTTGGTCAGGGGTTACGGCGGGGAGCTGTTTTTT
>-|TRBV3-1|TRBD2|TRBJ2-2
CACSWGSSGGSNTGELFF
TGTGCCTGCAGTTGGGGTTCTAGCGGGGGATCGAACACCGGGGAGCTGTTTTTT
>-|TRBV25-1|TRBD1|TRBJ2-5
CASSERAGQGETQYF
TGTGCCAGCAGTGAACGGGCGGGACAGGGAGAGACCCAGTACTTC
>few|TRBV5-1|TRBD1|TRBJ2-5
CASSSTDRGPPWTQYF
TGCGCCAGCAGCTCTACGGACAGGGGGCCCCCATGGACCCAGTACTTC
>-|TRBV6-2/TRBV6-3|TRBD2|TRBJ2-1
CASSYTSGSWDNEQFF
TGTGCCAGCAGTTATACGAGCGGGAGTTGGGACAATGAGCAGTTCTTC
>-|TRBV20-1|-|TRBJ1-2
CSANPDRGKYGYTF
TGCAGTGCTAACCCAGACCGGGGGAAGTATGGCTACACCTTC
>many|TRBV12-3/TRBV12-4|TRBD1|TRBJ1-1
CASSYLGQGNTEAFF
TGTGCCAGCAGTTACCTTGGACAGGGAAACACTGAAGCTTTCTTT
>-|TRBV20-1|-|TRBJ2-6
CSARAPSGANVLTF
TGCAGTGCTAGAGCCCCCTCTGGGGCCAACGTCCTGACTTTC
>many|TRBV10-3|TRBD1|TRBJ2-5
CAISQIWTGGMETQYF
TGTGCCATCAGTCAGATTTGGACAGGGGGCATGGAGACCCAGTACTTC
>many|TRBV20-1|-|TRBJ1-1
CSAREGGVEAFF
TGCAGTGCTAGAGAGGGCGGAGTTGAAGCTTTCTTT
>few|TRBV12-3/TRBV12-4|-|TRBJ2-3
CASSLRQGGPWDTQYF
TGTGCCAGCAGTTTGAGGCAGGGAGGTCCCTGGGATACGCAGTATTTT
>few|TRBV29-1|-|TRBJ2-1
CSVTVALYNEQFF
TGCAGCGTAACGGTAGCGCTTTACAATGAGCAGTTCTTC
>-|TRBV24-1|TRBD1|TRBJ2-1
CATSPGQTSYNEQFF
TGTGCCACCTCCCCGGGACAGACCTCCTACAATGAGCAGTTCTTC
>-|TRBV20-1|-|TRBJ1-2
CSAVSVVLAYGYTF
TGCAGTGCAGTGAGCGTAGTGCTGGCCTATGGCTACACCTTC
>many|TRBV29-1|-|TRBJ2-1
CSVLPTRSILNEQFF
TGCAGCGTTCTTCCTACTAGAAGTATTTTGAATGAGCAGTTCTTC
>many|TRBV6-2/TRBV6-3|TRBD2|TRBJ2-4
CASSPRLAAHGNIQYF
TGTGCCAGCAGCCCCCGACTAGCGGCCCACGGAAACATTCAGTACTTC
>-|TRBV20-1|-|TRBJ2-3
CSQKGYDTQYF
TGCAGCCAGAAGGGTTATGATACGCAGTATTTT
>few|TRBV5-1|TRBD1|TRBJ1-6
CASSSTGGNSPLHF
TGCGCCAGCAGCTCTACAGGGGGTAATTCACCCCTCCACTTT
>-|TRBV20-1|-|TRBJ2-5
CSARAGVGGKETQYF
TGCAGTGCTAGGGCAGGGGTCGGGGGAAAAGAGACCCAGTACTTC
>many|TRBV21-1|-|TRBJ2-7
CARGMGLAGREQYF
TGTGCCAGGGGGATGGGACTAGCGGGTCGGGAGCAGTACTTC
>many|TRBV20-1|TRBD2|TRBJ2-1
CSAEQTGTSGSGEQFF
TGCAGTGCTGAACAGACCGGGACTAGCGGGAGTGGTGAGCAGTTCTTC
>-|TRBV29-1|-|TRBJ2-1
CSVDRQHNEQFF
TGCAGCGTTGACCGGCAGCACAATGAGCAGTTCTTC
>many|TRBV7-9|-|TRBJ2-3
CASSFGQTATDTQYF
TGTGCCAGCAGCTTCGGACAGACGGCCACAGATACGCAGTATTTT
>many|TRBV7-9|-|TRBJ2-5
CASSPYSTKETQYF
TGTGCCAGCAGCCCCTATTCCACGAAAGAGACCCAGTACTTC
>many|TRBV29-1|TRBD1|TRBJ1-1
CSVWGQSAAF
TGCAGCGTTTGGGGACAGAGCGCCGCGTTT
>many|TRBV29-1|TRBD2|TRBJ2-1
CSVGGRSEQFF
TGCAGCGTTGGCGGGAGGAGTGAGCAGTTCTTC
>many|TRBV29-1|-|TRBJ2-7
CSVEDRRGVDSYEQYF
TGCAGCGTTGAAGATCGGAGGGGGGTCGACTCCTACGAGCAGTACTTC
>-|TRBV12-3/TRBV12-4|TRBD2|TRBJ2-1
CASSFRRGTSGLAYNEQFF
TGTGCCAGCAGTTTTCGTAGGGGGACTAGCGGGTTGGCCTACAATGAGCAGTTCTTC
>few|TRBV20-1|-|TRBJ1-5
CSARENSLSQPQHF
TGCAGTGCTAGAGAGAACAGCTTATCTCAGCCCCAGCATTTT
>-|TRBV29-1|TRBD1|TRBJ2-1
CSVDRGQSSYNEQFF
TGCAGCGTCGACAGGGGGCAAAGCTCCTACAATGAGCAGTTCTTC
>few|TRBV7-2|-|TRBJ1-6
CASSLVSTAYNSPLHF
TGTGCCAGCAGCTTAGTGTCGACAGCATATAATTCACCCCTCCACTTT